One sample yielded the 9 T cell receptor beta chains listed below, sequenced in a study of T cells after yellow fever vaccination. Via MiXCR, TCRdb re-called the 5' RACE reads, giving one row per CDR3 protein. Seen here are about 130,000 distinct CDR3 sequences, about 8.4% observed once, and the top ten hold approximately 39%. Sequencing was performed on CD8+ T cells sorted from PBMCs, taken on the day of the yellow fever booster vaccination. Receptor source: a man younger than 35 who received the YFV17D yellow fever vaccine.

This clonotype turned up a few times. J is TRBJ2-2 and V is TRBV5-1, with no clear D. The CDR3 sequence is 13 residues long. Germline V gives CDR1 SGHRS, CDR2 YFSETQ. V was trimmed by 0 bases and J by 8 bases, leaving 8 bases between them. The CDR3 DNA is TGCGCCAGCAGCTTGGGGTCCTCTGGGGAGCTGTTTTTT. This gives the protein CASSLGSSGELFF.

This chain uses TRBV4-3 with TRBJ2-7; 8 nucleotides align to TRBD1. There are 15 residues in the CDR3. Germline-derived CDR1 and CDR2 are LGHNA and YSLEER. The trim removed 1 base at V and 2 bases at J, leaving 4 bases unmatched. The chain's CDR3 is CASSQGQGTTYEQYF. In DNA, the CDR3 is TGCGCCAGCAGCCAAGGACAGGGGACGACCTACGAGCAGTACTTC.

This clonotype was seen only a few times. The V and J genes are TRBV6-5 and TRBJ1-2; TRBD1 agrees at 10 bases. The CDR3 totals 13 residues. V dropped 8 bases and J dropped 2; count of bases not matched to a gene: 2. Germline V CDR1 and CDR2: MNHEY, SVGAGI. The CDR3 region is CASRQGANYGYTF. DNA of the CDR3: TGTGCCAGCCGACAGGGGGCCAACTATGGCTACACCTTC.

This chain connects TRBV12-3 or TRBV12-4 to TRBJ1-2, with D perhaps matching TRBD1 (5 bases). The CDR3 has 13 residues. Trimming removed 6 bases at V and 8 bases at J, with 16 bases between. CDR3: CASSRAPVRGYTF. The CDR3 DNA sequence: TGTGCCAGCAGCAGGGCTCCTGTCCGGGGCTACACCTTC.

This clonotype appeared once. The rearrangement links TRBV6-1 to TRBJ2-7; the match to TRBD2 covers 9 bases. Trimming took 10 bases from V and 7 from J; bases not matched to a gene: 8. The CDR3 is made up of 12 amino acids. CDR1 is MNHNS and CDR2 is SASEGT in the germline V gene. CDR3 amino acids: CATHSGGREQYV. For the CDR3, the DNA is TGTGCCACCCATAGCGGGGGTAGGGAGCAGTACGTC.

This sequence joins TRBV10-2 and TRBJ2-1, with 10 bases lining up with TRBD2. The CDR3 runs 16 residues. The trim removed 8 bases at V and 8 bases at J, leaving 15 bases unmatched. Germline V CDR1 and CDR2: WSHSY, SAAADI. CDR3 nucleotide sequence: TGCGCCAGCGGGGGTTACGAGCGGGGGGGCTCTTATGAGCAGTTCTTC. Translating gives CASGGYERGGSYEQFF.

CDR3 sequence: CASSAGRGGNEQFF. The DNA for the CDR3 is TGTGCCAGCAGTGCAGGGAGGGGGGGCAATGAGCAGTTCTTC. The chain has TRBV6-4 and TRBJ2-1; a weak D match, TRBD2 (7 bases). V was cut by 4 bases and J by 6 bases, with 13 bases left in between. The CDR3 runs 14 residues. Germline loops: CDR1 MRHNA, CDR2 SNTAGT.

This clonotype was seen ten or more times. The chain joins TRBV5-4 to TRBJ2-3, with 9 positions matching TRBD1. Germline trimming cut 4 bases from V and 3 bases from J; bases unmatched to any gene: 6. This CDR3 is built from 15 residues. Germline CDR1 and CDR2: SGHNT and YYREEE (reference sequence). In nucleotides, the CDR3 is TGTGCCAGCAGCACCAGGGACAGGGCAACAGATACGCAGTATTTT. Its translation: CASSTRDRATDTQYF.

This sequence joins TRBV5-1 and TRBJ2-2; 9 bases are a match to TRBD2. The CDR3 contains 15 residues. With V trimmed by 2 bases and J by 6 bases, 5 bases remained unmatched. Germline CDR1 reads SGHRS; CDR2 reads YFSETQ. The chain's CDR3 is CASSFSGGNAGELFF. In DNA form, the CDR3 reads TGCGCCAGCAGCTTTAGCGGGGGTAACGCCGGGGAGCTGTTTTTT.